The 11 T cell receptor beta chains presented below share a single source sample, sequenced in a study of T cells in Graves' hyperthyroidism and ophthalmopathy. Amplified TCR beta CDR3 regions came from RNA transcripts. In the first-round RT-PCR of the TCR CDR3, the HTBI primer set was used. TCRdb re-called the multiplex PCR reads through MiXCR, storing one row per CDR3 protein. The sample has under 550,000 distinct CDR3 sequences; roughly 15% are singletons. Sequenced material: blood. These TCRs come from a woman under 30 with Graves' hyperthyroidism.

This clonotype has ten or more counts. This chain connects TRBV7-9 to TRBJ2-7; 7 bases are a match to TRBD1. The V and J ends lost 7 bases and 2 bases, in that order; junction bases with no gene match: 5. This CDR3 contains 13 residues. Per the germline V gene, CDR1 is SEHNR and CDR2 is FQNEAQ (reference sequence). The CDR3 DNA follows: TGTGCCAGCACCCGAGGGGGCACCTACGAGCAGTACTTC. Residues: CASTRGGTYEQYF. Together with reference TRBV7-9 and TRBJ2-7, the CDR3 gives the full variable domain: DTGVSQNPRHKITKRGQNVTFRCDPISEHNRLYWYRQTLGQGPEFLTYFQNEAQLEKSRLLSDRFSAERPKGSFSTLEIQRTEQGDSAMYLCASTRGGTYEQYFGPGTRLTVT.

This clonotype came up many times. The gene calls are TRBV28 and TRBJ2-3, with TRBD1 matching over 7 bases. Germline V gene data show CDR1 as MDHEN and CDR2 as SYDVKM. The CDR3 contains 16 residues. V was pared by 5 bases and J by 3 bases, with 11 bases of the junction left unmatched. The CDR3 sequence is CASSSADRERTDTQYF. CDR3 nucleotides: TGTGCCAGCAGTAGCGCCGACAGGGAGAGGACAGATACGCAGTATTTT.

This chain links TRBV29-1 with TRBJ2-3; no reliable D call. Germline V gives CDR1 SQVTM, CDR2 ANQGSEA. The CDR3 is made up of 11 amino acids. Trimming removed 1 base from V and 5 bases from J, with 4 bases in between. The CDR3: CSVEGLDTQYF. CDR3 bases: TGCAGCGTTGAAGGTCTAGATACGCAGTATTTT.

This clonotype appeared many times. The chain recombines TRBV5-1 with TRBJ1-1; D is undetermined. Germline CDR1 and CDR2: SGHRS and YFSETQ. The CDR3 spans 13 residues. V lost 4 bases and J 3 bases, leaving 10 bases between the germline ends. The CDR3 DNA reads TGCGCCAGCAGCCCGTCCGCCCACACTGAAGCTTTCTTT. Its translation: CASSPSAHTEAFF.

The sample holds many counts of this clonotype. The chain couples TRBV7-2 to TRBJ2-7, with 7 bases lining up with TRBD2. The CDR3 consists of 15 residues. V lost 0 bases to trimming and J lost 2 bases; unmatched junction nucleotides: 4. From germline, CDR1 is SGHTA and CDR2 FQGNSA. In DNA form, the CDR3 reads TGTGCCAGCAGCTTAGCCAGCGGGATGGCCTACGAGCAGTACTTC. It encodes CASSLASGMAYEQYF.

This clonotype came up a few times. The V gene is TRBV6-1, the J gene TRBJ2-2; 8 bases are shared with TRBD1. Trimming at V came to 4 bases and at J to 5 bases, leaving 18 bases not matched to a gene. Germline CDR1 is MNHNS and CDR2 is SASEGT. The CDR3 totals 19 residues. The CDR3 here is CASSVPGQGPFHGTGELFF. The CDR3 nucleotides are TGTGCCAGCAGTGTACCCGGACAGGGACCCTTCCATGGGACCGGGGAGCTGTTTTTT.

This clonotype was counted only a few times. This rearrangement joins TRBV20-1 to TRBJ2-5; 10 bases are a match to TRBD2. The CDR3 sequence is 16 residues long. The ends lost 0 bases at V and 2 bases at J; junction bases unmatched: 6. Germline CDR1 DFQATT, CDR2 SNEGSKA (reference sequence). The CDR3 protein is CSARDPAGGQQETQYF. The CDR3 bases are TGCAGTGCTAGAGATCCAGCGGGAGGGCAACAAGAGACCCAGTACTTC.

This clonotype was recorded at least ten times. This chain joins TRBV7-9 and TRBJ2-4; 7 nucleotides match TRBD1. Germline CDR1 SEHNR, CDR2 FQNEAQ (reference sequence). This CDR3 spans 16 amino acids. V lost 5 bases and J lost 7; bases outside the gene matches: 14. Here the CDR3 reads CASSPDNRGGHNIQYF. The DNA of the CDR3 is TGTGCCAGCAGCCCCGACAACAGGGGTGGTCACAACATTCAGTACTTC.

A word on this clonotype: Being one base from a much bigger clone, this may be a read error. This chain joins TRBV28 and TRBJ2-7, with D maybe TRBD1 (6 bases). V lost 6 bases and J lost 6, with 21 bases in between. Looked up from germline, CDR1 is MDHEN and CDR2 is SYDVKM. The CDR3 contains 15 residues. CDR3 DNA sequence: TGTGCCAGCAGCGACCCGGAACAGGGACAATTCGAGCAGTACTTC. Translated, it gives CASSDPEQGQFEQYF.

This clonotype was counted at least ten times. The chain links TRBV7-9 to TRBJ2-7; 7 nucleotides agree with TRBD2. This CDR3 has 14 residues. In germline, CDR1 is SEHNR, CDR2 FQNEAQ (reference sequence). J lost 6 bases, V lost 8 bases, and 13 bases had no gene match. CDR3 DNA sequence: TGTGCCAGCCTCCCTTCCGGGGAGGGTGCCGAGCAGTACTTC. This gives the protein CASLPSGEGAEQYF.

The chain has TRBV5-1 and TRBJ2-7; perhaps TRBD2 as D (6 bases). Deletions cut 2 bases from V and 3 bases from J, with 12 bases between. The germline V gene has CDR1 SGHRS and CDR2 YFSETQ. This CDR3 is 14 amino acids long. This CDR3 is CASSLGGMLYEQYF. CDR3 nucleotide sequence: TGCGCCAGCAGCTTAGGCGGGATGCTCTACGAGCAGTACTTC.